This T cell receptor (beta chain) originates from a study of sequential checkpoint blockade in melanoma. Trimming at V came to 5 bases and at J to 3 bases, leaving 4 bases not matched to a gene. The germline gives CDR1 KGHSH, CDR2 LQKENI. CDR3 length: 13 residues. The treatment is: randomized to nivolumab then ipilimumab (arm A) or the reverse (arm B). This clone came up once. Profiling relied on immunoSEQ multiplex PCR, and the TCRdb table lists in-frame clones only, not all of them. Of roughly 12,000 clones listed, roughly 76% were seen once; the top ten hold about a tenth. The genes are TRBV18 and TRBJ2-7, with TRBD1 matching over 7 bases. The source was CD8+ T cells sorted from blood (inferred from file names), collected from a patient given nivolumab and ipilimumab in sequence. This receptor was taken from a human donor with melanoma. The CDR3 loop is CASSTGTDYEQYF. The CDR3 nucleotides are TGTGCCAGCTCAACCGGGACAGACTACGAGCAGTACTTC.